The rows below give T cell receptor beta chains drawn from one sample of a study of control samples from healthy donors and cancer patients. The protocol was immunoSEQ multiplex PCR, while the TCRdb copy is restricted to in-frame clones and leaves out a portion. The sample has approximately 150,000 clones, 94% seen once. The specimen sequenced was blood. These receptor sequences come from a young woman in good health. CDR3s include the opening cysteine and the closing phenylalanine or tryptophan. The D gene is left open where the match is weak. Clone size is given for some rows only: seen once, a few or many times, or a class if the clone is expanded.

clone_size	v_call	d_call	j_call	cdr3_nt	cdr3_aa
-	TRBV12-3/TRBV12-4	-	TRBJ1-3	TGTGCCAGCAGTTTTCCTGGAAACACCATATATTTT	CASSFPGNTIYF
-	TRBV15	-	TRBJ1-2	TGTGCCACCGGGCCAAGAAACTATGGCTACACCTTC	CATGPRNYGYTF
-	TRBV2	-	TRBJ2-7	TGTGCCAGCAGCAACATGACACCCTACGAGCAGTACTTC	CASSNMTPYEQYF
-	TRBV7-2	-	TRBJ2-5	TGTGCCAGCAGCCAAAAGGAGACCCAGTACTTC	CASSQKETQYF
-	TRBV7-9	-	TRBJ2-7	TGTGCCAGCAGCCCCACGCAGGGGCTGACTAGCTCCTACGAGCAGTACTTC	CASSPTQGLTSSYEQYF
-	TRBV19	-	TRBJ1-5	TGTGCCAGTAGTCCCCCGGGGGGGATCAATCAGCCCCAGCATTTT	CASSPPGGINQPQHF
few	TRBV11-3	-	TRBJ1-3	TGTGCCAGCTCTCCCAGCTCTGGAAACACCATATATTTT	CASSPSSGNTIYF
-	TRBV6-5	-	TRBJ1-1	TGTGCCAGCAGTTACTCCGACACGAACACTGAAGCTTTCTTT	CASSYSDTNTEAFF
-	TRBV13	-	TRBJ2-1	TGTGCCAGCAGGGAAAACAGTCACGGCTACAATGAGCAGTTCTTC	CASRENSHGYNEQFF
-	TRBV7-6	-	TRBJ2-5	TGTGCCAGCAGCTTCCCCGAGGAAGAGACCCAGTACTTC	CASSFPEEETQYF
-	TRBV25-1	-	TRBJ2-6	TGTGCCAGCAGTCGGGGCAGTGGGGCCAACGTCCTGACTTTC	CASSRGSGANVLTF
-	TRBV12-5	-	TRBJ1-5	TGTGCTAGTGGCCGCCCCGGGGGGCCAGACCAGCCCCAGCATTTT	CASGRPGGPDQPQHF
once	TRBV14	-	TRBJ1-3	TGTGCCAGCAGCCAAAAGAGGAGGGGGGGCCCTGGAAACACCATATATTTT	CASSQKRRGGPGNTIYF
once	TRBV29-1	TRBD1	TRBJ2-6	TGCAGCGTTGTTCACAGGGGAAGTGGGGCCAACGTCCTGACTTTC	CSVVHRGSGANVLTF
-	TRBV6-5	TRBD2	TRBJ2-7	TGTGCCAGCTCTCGGGGGGATAGCTCCTACGAGCAGTACTTC	CASSRGDSSYEQYF
once	TRBV12-5	-	TRBJ2-7	TGTGCTAGTGGTTTGGTTCCCATTGGGGGGGCCCGACAGTTCTACGAGCAGTACTTC	CASGLVPIGGARQFYEQYF
-	TRBV19	-	TRBJ1-4	TGTGCCAGTAGTACCAGATTCGGTGAAAAACTGTTTTTT	CASSTRFGEKLFF
-	TRBV6-2/TRBV6-3	-	TRBJ1-1	TGTGCCAGCAGTTACGGCGGCAGGGCGGGTGAAGCTTTCTTT	CASSYGGRAGEAFF
-	TRBV5-1	-	TRBJ1-1	TGCGCCAGCAGCCAGTTCGGAGGGACTGAAGCTTTCTTT	CASSQFGGTEAFF
once	TRBV5-1	-	TRBJ2-2	TGCGCCACCGTACCGGGGGATAGGAACACCGGGGAGCTGTTTTTT	CATVPGDRNTGELFF
-	TRBV4-1	TRBD1	TRBJ1-6	TGCGCCAGCAGCCACCTAGACAGGGGGACCTATAATTCACCCCTCCACTTT	CASSHLDRGTYNSPLHF
-	TRBV28	-	TRBJ1-5	TGTGCCAGCAGTTTATTCCGTAGCAATCAGCCCCAGCATTTT	CASSLFRSNQPQHF
-	TRBV6-4	TRBD2	TRBJ2-7	TGTGCCAGCACGGGGATCGGGGGGGAGTACTACGAGCAGTACTTC	CASTGIGGEYYEQYF